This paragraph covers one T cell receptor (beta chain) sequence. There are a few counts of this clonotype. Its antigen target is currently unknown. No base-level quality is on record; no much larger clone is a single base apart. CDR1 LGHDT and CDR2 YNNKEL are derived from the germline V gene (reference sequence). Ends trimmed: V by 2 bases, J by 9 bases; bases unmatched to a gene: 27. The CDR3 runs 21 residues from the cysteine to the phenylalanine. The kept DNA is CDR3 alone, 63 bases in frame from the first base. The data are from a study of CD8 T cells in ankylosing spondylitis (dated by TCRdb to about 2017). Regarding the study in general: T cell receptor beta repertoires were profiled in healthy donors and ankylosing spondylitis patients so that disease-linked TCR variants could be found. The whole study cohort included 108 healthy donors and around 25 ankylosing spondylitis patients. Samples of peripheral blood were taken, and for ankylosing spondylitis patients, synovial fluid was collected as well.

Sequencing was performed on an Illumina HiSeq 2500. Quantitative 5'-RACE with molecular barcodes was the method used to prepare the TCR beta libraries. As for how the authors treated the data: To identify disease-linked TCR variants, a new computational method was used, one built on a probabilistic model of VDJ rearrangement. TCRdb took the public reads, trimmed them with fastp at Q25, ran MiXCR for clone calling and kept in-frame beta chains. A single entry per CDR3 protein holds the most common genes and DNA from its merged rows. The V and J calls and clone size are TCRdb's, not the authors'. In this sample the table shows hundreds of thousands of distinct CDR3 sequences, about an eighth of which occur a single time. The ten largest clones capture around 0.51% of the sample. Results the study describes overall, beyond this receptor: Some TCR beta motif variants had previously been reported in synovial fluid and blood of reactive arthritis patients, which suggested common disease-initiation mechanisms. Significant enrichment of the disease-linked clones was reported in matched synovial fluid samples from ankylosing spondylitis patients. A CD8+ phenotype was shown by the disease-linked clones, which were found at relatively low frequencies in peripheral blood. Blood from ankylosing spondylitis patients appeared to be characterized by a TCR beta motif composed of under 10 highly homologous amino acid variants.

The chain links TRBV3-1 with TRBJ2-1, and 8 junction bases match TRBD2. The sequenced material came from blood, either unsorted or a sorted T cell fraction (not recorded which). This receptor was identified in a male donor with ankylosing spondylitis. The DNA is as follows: TGTGCCAGCAGCCAACCCACCGGGGGGGACTCCCCCGCCCTCGTATACGGTGAGCAGTTCTTC. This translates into CASSQPTGGDSPALVYGEQFF.